This passage covers 17 T cell receptor beta chains from one sample sequenced in a study of blood T cell repertoires in COVID-19. This table comes from immunoSEQ multiplex PCR, and its TCRdb copy is limited to in-frame clones, with some not included. The sample carries under 250,000 clones, 70% to 90% recorded once. Sequenced sample: peripheral blood. The receptors were gathered from a man aged 50 or older with COVID-19, enrolled during active disease.

J is TRBJ2-4 and V is TRBV25-1; 11 positions match TRBD1. Germline trimming cut 5 bases from V and 9 bases from J; bases unmatched to any gene: 9. The germline V gene encodes CDR1 MGHDK and CDR2 SYGVNS. The CDR3 runs 15 residues. The CDR3 loop is CASSPQGTGGVIQYF. The CDR3 DNA reads TGTGCCAGCAGTCCACAAGGGACAGGGGGAGTCATTCAGTACTTC.

The CDR3 bases are TGTGCCAGCAGACCTTCCCCGACTAGCGGGGGGGCCTATGAGCAGTTCTTC. This gives the protein CASRPSPTSGGAYEQFF. V and J are TRBV3-1 (or the pseudogene TRBV3-2) and TRBJ2-1; 14 positions match TRBD2. The CDR3 runs to 17 residues. Germline CDR1 is LGHDT and CDR2 is YNNKEL (reference sequence). The junction had 12 bases not matched to a gene; V was cut back by 6 bases and J by 8 bases.

The J gene is TRBJ2-6, the V gene TRBV4-3; 10 bases match TRBD1. Germline V CDR1 and CDR2: LGHNA, YSLEER. This CDR3 has 16 amino acids. With V trimmed by 4 bases and J by 3 bases, 3 bases remained unmatched. The CDR3 here is CASSLRDRGGANVLTF. CDR3 sequence (DNA): TGCGCCAGCAGCCTCCGGGACAGGGGTGGGGCCAACGTCCTGACTTTC.

The J gene is TRBJ1-3, the V gene TRBV9, with D possibly being TRBD1 (6 bases). Trimming shortened V by 0 bases and J by 4 bases, and 14 bases separated the two germline ends. CDR1 SGDLS and CDR2 YYNGEE come from the germline V gene. The CDR3 is made up of 16 amino acids. CDR3 DNA sequence: TGTGCCAGCAGCGTAGCGCTAGGGGGTACGGGAAACACCATATATTTT. Protein: CASSVALGGTGNTIYF.

The chain has TRBV2 and TRBJ2-6, with 10 bases that match TRBD1. Germline CDR1 SNHLY, CDR2 FYNNEI. This CDR3 is built from 17 residues. J lost 0 bases, V lost 6 bases, and 5 bases had no gene match. The CDR3 coding sequence is TGTGCCAGCAGAGCGGACAGGGGGATCTCTGGGGCCAACGTCCTGACTTTC. This encodes CASRADRGISGANVLTF.

The chain joins TRBV6-1 to TRBJ2-7; 9 positions match TRBD2. The junction had 6 bases not matched to a gene; V was cut back by 0 bases and J by 6 bases. Germline CDR1 MNHNS, CDR2 SASEGT. The CDR3 is 15 amino acids. The DNA of the CDR3 is TGTGCCAGCAGTGAAGCCTCGACTAGCGGTCGCGAGCAGTACTTC. Translated: CASSEASTSGREQYF.

The gene calls are TRBV12-3 or TRBV12-4 and TRBJ1-2, with D unclear. The V gene lost 2 bases and the J gene lost 7 bases, with 11 bases spanning the gap. The CDR3 is made up of 13 amino acids. The CDR3 loop reads CASSLRVGGGYTF. Written as DNA, the CDR3 is TGTGCCAGCAGTTTAAGGGTTGGAGGTGGCTACACCTTC.

This clone was observed a handful of times. V and J are TRBV18 and TRBJ2-7; 15 nucleotides agree with TRBD2. V lost 3 bases and J lost 0; bases outside the gene matches: 6. This CDR3 contains 18 residues. Germline V gene data show CDR1 as KGHSH and CDR2 as LQKENI. Here the CDR3 DNA reads TGTGCCAGCTCACCCCTGGGACTAGCGGGAGGCGCCTCCTACGAGCAGTACTTC. Protein sequence: CASSPLGLAGGASYEQYF.

The genes are TRBV7-2 and TRBJ1-2, with D maybe TRBD1 (6 bases). The length of the CDR3 is 14 residues. V lost 5 bases to trimming and J lost 4 bases, with 14 bases between them. The germline gives CDR1 SGHTA, CDR2 FQGNSA. In DNA form, the CDR3 reads TGTGCCAGCAGCCCTAACAGGGCTCCCTATGGCTACACCTTC. This sequence encodes CASSPNRAPYGYTF.

J is TRBJ1-5 and V is TRBV5-6, with TRBD1 identical over 9 bases. The germline V gene encodes CDR1 SGHDT and CDR2 YYEEEE. V shed 3 bases and J 2 bases; nucleotides not matched to a gene: 3. This CDR3 region has 15 residues. For the CDR3, the DNA is TGTGCCAGCAGCTCGGGACAGGGTGGCAATCAGCCCCAGCATTTT. Its protein product is CASSSGQGGNQPQHF.

V usage is TRBV5-1 and J usage is TRBJ1-1, with D perhaps matching TRBD1 (6 bases). V lost 2 bases and J lost 6, with 8 bases in between. CDR1 is SGHRS, CDR2 YFSETQ, per germline. CDR3 length: 12 amino acids. The CDR3 loop is CASSLQGSEAFF. DNA for the CDR3: TGCGCCAGCAGCTTACAGGGCTCTGAAGCTTTCTTT.

The rearrangement uses TRBV7-8 and TRBJ2-2; 14 bases line up with TRBD2. V was clipped by 5 bases and J by 0 bases; unmatched bases: 20. The V gene's germline CDR1 is SGHVS and CDR2 FQNEAQ. This CDR3 comprises 23 residues. The CDR3 nucleotides are TGTGCCAGCAGCCACCGCGGGGGGACAGGACCGACTAGCGGGAGGGCGAACACCGGGGAGCTGTTTTTT. Translating it yields CASSHRGGTGPTSGRANTGELFF.

V usage is TRBV2 and J usage is TRBJ2-3, with TRBD1 as a possible D gene (5 bases). Germline assignment: CDR1 SNHLY and CDR2 FYNNEI. V dropped 6 bases and J dropped 11 bases, with 15 bases sitting between them. The CDR3 is 12 residues long. Here the CDR3 DNA reads TGTGCCAGCAGGGTGACAGCTAATATGCAGTATTTT. Its translation is CASRVTANMQYF.

This clone was observed once. This rearrangement joins TRBV6-4 to TRBJ2-5; no firm D call. The germline V gene has CDR1 MRHNA and CDR2 SNTAGT. V lost 6 bases and J lost 5, with 25 bases in between. The CDR3 length is 17 residues. Written as DNA, the CDR3 is TGTGCCAGCAGGGCTAAACAGTTTTCCCCACCCAGGGAGACCCAGTACTTC. This sequence encodes CASRAKQFSPPRETQYF.

The rearrangement uses TRBV3-1 (or the pseudogene TRBV3-2) and TRBJ2-3; possible D gene TRBD1, 6 bases. The CDR3 loop spans 15 amino acids. Trimming shortened V by 4 bases and J by 7 bases, and 18 bases separated the two germline ends. In germline, CDR1 is LGHDT, CDR2 YNNKEL (reference sequence). The CDR3 protein is CASSLGQQVSNTQYF. For the CDR3, the DNA is TGTGCCAGCAGCCTAGGACAGCAGGTTTCAAATACGCAGTATTTT.

J is TRBJ1-3 and V is TRBV28, with a possible D match to TRBD1 (6 bases). Trimming took 7 bases from V and 2 from J, leaving 6 bases between them. CDR1 and CDR2 (germline): MDHEN, SYDVKM. The CDR3 is made up of 12 amino acids. The CDR3 DNA sequence: TGTGCCAGCACAGGGGCTGGAAACACCATATATTTT. It translates to CASTGAGNTIYF.

The chain joins TRBV27 to TRBJ2-7, with 7 bases matching TRBD1. Germline V gene sequence: CDR1 MNHEY, CDR2 SMNVEV (reference sequence). The CDR3 runs 14 residues. V was clipped by 6 bases and J by 0 bases; unmatched bases: 5. CDR3 loop: CASRKGQISYEQYF. As DNA, the CDR3 is TGTGCCAGCAGGAAGGGACAGATCTCCTACGAGCAGTACTTC.